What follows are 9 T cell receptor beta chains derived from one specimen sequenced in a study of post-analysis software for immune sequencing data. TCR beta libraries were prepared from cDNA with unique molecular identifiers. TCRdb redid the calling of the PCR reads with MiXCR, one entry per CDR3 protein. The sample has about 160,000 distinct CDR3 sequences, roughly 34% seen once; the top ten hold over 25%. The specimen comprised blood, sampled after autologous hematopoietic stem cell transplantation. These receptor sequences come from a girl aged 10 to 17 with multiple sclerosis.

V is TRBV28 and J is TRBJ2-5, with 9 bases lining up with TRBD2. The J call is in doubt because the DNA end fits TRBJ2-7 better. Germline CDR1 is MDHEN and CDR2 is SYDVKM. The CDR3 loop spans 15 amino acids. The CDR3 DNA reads TGTGCCAGCAGTTTATGGCTAGCGGGAACCTACGAGCAGTACTTC. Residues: CASSLWLAGTYEQYF.

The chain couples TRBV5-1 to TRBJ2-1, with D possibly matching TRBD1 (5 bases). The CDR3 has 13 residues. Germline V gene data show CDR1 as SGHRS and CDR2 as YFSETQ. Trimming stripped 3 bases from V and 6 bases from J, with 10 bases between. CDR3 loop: CASSSLRGNEQFF. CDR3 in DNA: TGCGCCAGCAGCTCCTTAAGGGGCAATGAGCAGTTCTTC.

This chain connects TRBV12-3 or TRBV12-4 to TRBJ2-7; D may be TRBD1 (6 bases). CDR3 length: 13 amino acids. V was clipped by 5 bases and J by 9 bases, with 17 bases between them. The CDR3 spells CASSPRQAQGQYF. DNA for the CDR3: TGTGCCAGCAGTCCACGACAGGCGCAAGGGCAGTACTTC.

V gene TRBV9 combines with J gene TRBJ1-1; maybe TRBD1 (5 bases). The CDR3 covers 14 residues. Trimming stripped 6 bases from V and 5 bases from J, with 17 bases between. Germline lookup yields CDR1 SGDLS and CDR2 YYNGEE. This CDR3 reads CASNPHPGGTEAFF. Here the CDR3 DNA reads TGTGCCAGCAACCCTCACCCCGGGGGGACTGAAGCTTTCTTT.

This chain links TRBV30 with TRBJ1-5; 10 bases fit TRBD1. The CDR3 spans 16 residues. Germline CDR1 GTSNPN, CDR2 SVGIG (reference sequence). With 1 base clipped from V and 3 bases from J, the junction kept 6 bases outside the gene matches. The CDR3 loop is CAWSDQTGGINQPQHF. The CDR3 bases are TGTGCCTGGAGTGACCAGACAGGGGGCATCAATCAGCCCCAGCATTTT.

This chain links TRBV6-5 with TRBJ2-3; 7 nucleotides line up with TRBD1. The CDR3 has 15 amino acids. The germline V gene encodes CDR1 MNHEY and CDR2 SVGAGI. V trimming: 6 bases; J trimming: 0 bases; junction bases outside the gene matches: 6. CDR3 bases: TGTGCCAGCAGACGACAGGGTACCAGCACAGATACGCAGTATTTT. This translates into CASRRQGTSTDTQYF.

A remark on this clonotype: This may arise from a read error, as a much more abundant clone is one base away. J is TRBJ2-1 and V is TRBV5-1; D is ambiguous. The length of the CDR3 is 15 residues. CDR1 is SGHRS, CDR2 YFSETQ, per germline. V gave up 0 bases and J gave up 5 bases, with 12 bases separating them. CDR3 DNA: TGCGCCAGCAGCTTGGGTGATCAGGACCACAATGAGCAGTTCTTC. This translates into CASSLGDQDHNEQFF.

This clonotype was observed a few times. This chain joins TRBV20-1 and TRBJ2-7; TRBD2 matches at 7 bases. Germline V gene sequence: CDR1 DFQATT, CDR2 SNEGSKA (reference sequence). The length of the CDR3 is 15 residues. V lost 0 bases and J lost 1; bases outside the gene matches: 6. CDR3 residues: CSARDRGRRSYEQYF. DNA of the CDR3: TGCAGTGCTAGAGATCGCGGGAGAAGATCCTACGAGCAGTACTTC.

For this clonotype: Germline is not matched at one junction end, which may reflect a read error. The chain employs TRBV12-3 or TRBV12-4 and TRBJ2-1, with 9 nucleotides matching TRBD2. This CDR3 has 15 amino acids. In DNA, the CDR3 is TGTGCCAGCAGTCCCGGGACTAGCCGACCAAATGGGCAGTTCTTC. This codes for CASSPGTSRPNGQFF.